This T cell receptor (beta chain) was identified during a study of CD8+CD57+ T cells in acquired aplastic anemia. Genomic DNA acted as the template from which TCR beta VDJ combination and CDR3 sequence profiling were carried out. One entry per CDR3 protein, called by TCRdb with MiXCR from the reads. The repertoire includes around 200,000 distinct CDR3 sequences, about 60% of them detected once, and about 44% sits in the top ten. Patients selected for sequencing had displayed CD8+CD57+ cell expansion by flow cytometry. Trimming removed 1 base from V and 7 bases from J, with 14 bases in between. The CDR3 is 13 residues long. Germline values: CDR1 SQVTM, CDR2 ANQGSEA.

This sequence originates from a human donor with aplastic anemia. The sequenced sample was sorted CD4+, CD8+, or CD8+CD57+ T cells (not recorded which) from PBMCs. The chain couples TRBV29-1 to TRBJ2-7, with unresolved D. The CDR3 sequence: CSVEGAGKAEQYF. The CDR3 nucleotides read TGCAGCGTTGAAGGGGCCGGAAAGGCAGAGCAGTACTTC.